The 18 T cell receptor beta chains below all came from one sample that was sequenced in a study of T cell responses to AZD1222 COVID-19 vaccine. Clones were read by immunoSEQ multiplex PCR, and TCRdb kept only the in-frame ones, dropping some. The data show approximately 77,000 clones, approximately 83% seen once. The starting material was peripheral blood, obtained 28 days after the second AZD1222 dose. All receptors derive from an adult who received the AZD1222 COVID-19 vaccine.

The chain joins TRBV29-1 to TRBJ2-7; no definite D call. Germline V gene lookup returns CDR1 SQVTM and CDR2 ANQGSEA. The CDR3 consists of 10 residues. The V and J ends lost 5 bases and 7 bases respectively, with 9 bases between them. CDR3 residues: CSVSSGEQYF. The CDR3 DNA sequence: TGCAGCGTTTCTTCGGGTGAGCAGTACTTC.

This clone was counted a single time. DNA for the CDR3: TGCGCCAGCAGCCCGGCCCCGGGGCGGGCGAACACTGAAGCTTTCTTT. Its translation is CASSPAPGRANTEAFF. The rearrangement uses TRBV5-1 and TRBJ1-1; perhaps TRBD1 as D (5 bases). The ends were cut back, 4 bases at V and 1 base at J, with 17 bases in the middle. The CDR3 loop spans 16 amino acids. CDR1 is SGHRS and CDR2 is YFSETQ in the germline V gene. Full variable domain (rest looked up from reference TRBV5-1 and TRBJ1-1): KAGVTQTPRYLIKTRGQQVTLSCSPISGHRSVSWYQQTPGQGLQFLFEYFSETQRNKGNFPGRFSGRQFSNSRSEMNVSTLELGDSALYLCASSPAPGRANTEAFFGQGTRLTVV.

CDR3 coding DNA: TGTGCCTGGAGTGTTAAGGCCAAAAACATTCAGTACTTC. It specifies CAWSVKAKNIQYF. This chain joins TRBV30 and TRBJ2-4; D gene unclear. V was cut by 0 bases and J by 1 base, with 4 bases left in between. This CDR3 has 13 residues. The V gene's germline CDR1 is GTSNPN and CDR2 SVGIG (reference sequence). The entire variable domain, with the rest obtained from reference TRBV30 and TRBJ2-4, is as follows: SQTIHQWPATLVQPVGSPLSLECTVEGTSNPNLYWYRQAAGRGLQLLFYSVGIGQISSEVPQNLSASRPQDRQFILSSKKLLLSDSGFYLCAWSVKAKNIQYFGAGTRLSVL.

This rearrangement joins TRBV2 to TRBJ1-2, with 7 bases lining up with TRBD1. The CDR3 runs 14 residues. From germline, CDR1 is SNHLY and CDR2 FYNNEI. After removal of 6 bases from V and 7 bases from J, the junction contained 11 bases not matched to a gene. The CDR3 DNA is TGTGCCAGCAGCCGGGGACAGACCGGTGGTGGCTACACCTTC. Protein: CASSRGQTGGGYTF. The whole variable domain, remainder taken from reference TRBV2 and TRBJ1-2, is EPEVTQTPSHQVTQMGQEVILRCVPISNHLYFYWYRQILGQKVEFLVSFYNNEISEKSEIFDDQFSVERPDGSNFTLKIRSTKLEDSAMYFCASSRGQTGGGYTFGSGTRLTVV.

The chain is built from TRBV4-1 and TRBJ2-5, with D uncertain. Germline CDR1 and CDR2: MGHRA and YSYEKL. Between the trimmed V and J ends, which lost 0 bases and 7 bases, there was a span of 6 bases. The CDR3 contains 12 residues. The CDR3 sequence: CASSQDGGTQYF. Written as DNA, the CDR3 is TGCGCCAGCAGCCAAGATGGCGGGACCCAGTACTTC.

Only a few counts were recorded for this clone. The chain has TRBV3-1 (or the pseudogene TRBV3-2) and TRBJ1-3; D is undetermined. Trimming left V 0 bases short and J 4 bases short, with 10 bases between. Germline values: CDR1 LGHDT, CDR2 YNNKEL (reference sequence). The CDR3 extends over 15 amino acids. The CDR3 protein is CASSQDRARGNTIYF. CDR3 sequence (DNA): TGTGCCAGCAGCCAAGACCGTGCGCGCGGAAACACCATATATTTT.

The chain joins TRBV7-9 to TRBJ2-5, with D perhaps TRBD2 (5 bases). V lost 5 bases to trimming and J lost 7 bases, with 26 bases between them. The CDR3 has 17 residues. Germline V gene lookup returns CDR1 SEHNR and CDR2 FQNEAQ (reference sequence). The CDR3 region has the DNA TGTGCCAGCAGCCCACCCCAAAGCGGAGAAAGGATGGGGACCCAGTACTTC. Its protein product is CASSPPQSGERMGTQYF.

In its sample, this clone was seen once. This chain joins TRBV11-2 and TRBJ2-7; 13 bases fit TRBD2. Losses at the gene ends were 4 bases for V and 2 bases for J; bases not matched to a gene: 5. CDR3 length: 16 amino acids. Germline V CDR1 and CDR2: SGHAT, FQNNGV. CDR3 in DNA: TGTGCCAGCAGCTCAAGGACTAGCGGGGGCCCCTACGAGCAGTACTTC. Translating it yields CASSSRTSGGPYEQYF.

This chain links TRBV13 with TRBJ1-2, with TRBD1 matching 7 bases. The CDR3 is made up of 14 amino acids. V lost 7 bases to trimming and J lost 5 bases; unmatched junction nucleotides: 10. Germline lookup yields CDR1 PRHDT and CDR2 FYEKMQ (reference sequence). Here the CDR3 reads CASKRGTGEYGYTF. DNA of the CDR3: TGTGCCAGCAAGAGAGGAACAGGGGAGTATGGCTACACCTTC.

This clone was detected once. This sequence joins TRBV18 and TRBJ1-1; unclear D gene. In germline, CDR1 is KGHSH, CDR2 LQKENI. Trimming cost V 7 bases and J 1 base, with 10 bases left between them. The CDR3 contains 13 residues. Here the CDR3 reads CASFFSRNTEAFF. The CDR3, as DNA: TGTGCCAGCTTTTTTTCACGGAACACTGAAGCTTTCTTT.

J is TRBJ1-4 and V is TRBV18, with TRBD1 as a possible D gene (6 bases). The CDR3 length is 16 residues. Per germline, CDR1 KGHSH and CDR2 LQKENI. V was shortened by 4 bases and J by 8 bases, with 20 bases between the two germline ends. The CDR3 sequence: CASSRETGFFGEKLFF. The DNA for the CDR3 is TGTGCCAGCTCACGCGAAACAGGGTTTTTTGGCGAAAAACTGTTTTTT.

This clone was seen only once. The V gene is TRBV2, the J gene TRBJ2-2; 12 positions match TRBD2. This CDR3 spans 18 amino acids. V shed 10 bases, J shed 5 bases, and the junction held 17 bases outside the gene matches. The germline CDR1 and CDR2 sequences are SNHLY and FYNNEI. The CDR3 region is CATPYPSLAGGWTGELFF. The CDR3, as DNA: TGTGCCACCCCCTACCCTAGCCTAGCGGGAGGGTGGACCGGGGAGCTGTTTTTT.

The rearrangement joins TRBV7-6 to TRBJ1-1; 9 bases align to TRBD1. The germline gives CDR1 SGHVS, CDR2 FNYEAQ. V lost 0 bases, J lost 4 bases, and 12 bases stayed unmatched. The CDR3 has 18 amino acids. CDR3 coding DNA: TGTGCCAGCAGCTTAGCCCGGGACAGGGATCTTGGTTTCACTGAAGCTTTCTTT. As protein: CASSLARDRDLGFTEAFF.

The rearrangement joins TRBV10-3 to TRBJ2-3; no firm D call. This CDR3 has 16 residues. Germline lookup yields CDR1 ENHRY and CDR2 SYGVKD. The V end lost 6 bases, the J end lost 0 bases, and 16 bases lay between the germline ends. CDR3 sequence reads: CAISGDQLISTDTQYF. The CDR3 DNA follows: TGTGCCATCAGCGGAGACCAACTCATTAGCACAGATACGCAGTATTTT.

This clone came up once. This chain joins TRBV7-8 and TRBJ1-4; 8 bases line up with TRBD1. J was trimmed by 0 bases and V by 7 bases; bases with no gene match: 4. Germline V gene data show CDR1 as SGHVS and CDR2 as FQNEAQ. This CDR3 contains 15 residues. The CDR3 here is CASTGTGATNEKLFF. The CDR3 DNA is TGTGCCAGCACCGGGACAGGAGCAACTAATGAAAAACTGTTTTTT.

This clone came up once. The chain is built from TRBV27 and TRBJ1-1, with a tentative D call TRBD1 (6 bases). This CDR3 is 14 amino acids long. Trimming left V 3 bases short and J 1 base short, with 9 bases between. Germline CDR1 MNHEY, CDR2 SMNVEV (reference sequence). This CDR3 reads CASSFGTPNTEAFF. The CDR3 DNA reads TGTGCCAGCAGTTTTGGGACACCGAACACTGAAGCTTTCTTT.

J is TRBJ1-5 and V is TRBV30, with a possible D match to TRBD1 (5 bases). The V gene lost 6 bases and the J gene lost 2 bases, with 11 bases spanning the gap. CDR3 size: 13 residues. CDR1 and CDR2 from the germline V gene are GTSNPN and SVGIG (reference sequence). The CDR3 loop reads CACCSGGNQPQHF. The CDR3 bases are TGTGCCTGTTGTTCGGGGGGCAATCAGCCCCAGCATTTT.

The CDR3 sequence: CASSGVTGDPRTDTQYF. The CDR3 coding sequence is TGTGCCAGCAGCGGAGTAACAGGGGATCCCCGCACAGATACGCAGTATTTT. V usage is TRBV9 and J usage is TRBJ2-3; 7 bases are a match to TRBD1. With 3 bases clipped from V and 1 base from J, the junction kept 11 bases outside the gene matches. The CDR3 extends over 17 amino acids. Germline values: CDR1 SGDLS, CDR2 YYNGEE.